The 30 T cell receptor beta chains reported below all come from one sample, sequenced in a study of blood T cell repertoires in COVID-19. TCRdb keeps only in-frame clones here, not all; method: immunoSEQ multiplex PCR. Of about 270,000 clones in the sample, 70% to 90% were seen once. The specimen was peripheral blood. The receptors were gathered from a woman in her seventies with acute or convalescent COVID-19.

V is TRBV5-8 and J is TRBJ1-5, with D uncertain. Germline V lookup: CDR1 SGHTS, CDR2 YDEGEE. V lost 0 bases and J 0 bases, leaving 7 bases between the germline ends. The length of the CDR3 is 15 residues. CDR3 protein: CASSLDGDSNQPQHF. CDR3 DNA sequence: TGTGCCAGCAGCTTGGACGGAGATAGCAATCAGCCCCAGCATTTT. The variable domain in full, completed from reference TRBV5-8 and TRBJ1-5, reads EAGVTQSPTHLIKTRGQQATLRCSPISGHTSVYWYQQALGLGLQFLLWYDEGEERNRGNFPPRFSGRQFPNYSSELNVNALELEDSALYLCASSLDGDSNQPQHFGDGTRLSIL.

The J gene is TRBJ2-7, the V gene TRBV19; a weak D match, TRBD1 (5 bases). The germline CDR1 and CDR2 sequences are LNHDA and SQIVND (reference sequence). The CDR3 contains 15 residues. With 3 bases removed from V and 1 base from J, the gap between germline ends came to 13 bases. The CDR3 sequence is CASSIELGRSYEQYF. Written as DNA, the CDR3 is TGTGCCAGTAGTATTGAATTGGGGCGATCCTACGAGCAGTACTTC.

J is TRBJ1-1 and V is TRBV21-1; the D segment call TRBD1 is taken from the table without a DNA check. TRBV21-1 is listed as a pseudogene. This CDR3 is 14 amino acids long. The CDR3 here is CASSKTGGAPEAFF. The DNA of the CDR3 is TGTGCCAGCAGCAAGACAGGGGGCGCACCTGAAGCTTTCTTT.

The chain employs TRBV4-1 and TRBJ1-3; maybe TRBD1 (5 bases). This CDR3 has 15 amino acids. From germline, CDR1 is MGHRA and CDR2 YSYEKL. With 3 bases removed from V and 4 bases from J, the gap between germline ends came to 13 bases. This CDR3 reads CASSQSSGRGNTIYF. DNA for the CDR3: TGCGCCAGCAGCCAGTCTTCAGGGAGGGGAAACACCATATATTTT.

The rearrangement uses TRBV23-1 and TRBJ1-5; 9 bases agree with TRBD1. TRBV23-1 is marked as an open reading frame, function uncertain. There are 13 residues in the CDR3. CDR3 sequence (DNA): TGCGCAACCGGGACAGGGATGGATCAGCCCCAGCATTTT. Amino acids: CATGTGMDQPQHF.

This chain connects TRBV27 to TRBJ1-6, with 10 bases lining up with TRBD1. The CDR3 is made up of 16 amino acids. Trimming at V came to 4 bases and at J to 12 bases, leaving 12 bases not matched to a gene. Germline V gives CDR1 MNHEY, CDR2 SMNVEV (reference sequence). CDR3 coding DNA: TGTGCCAGCAGTTCGACGGGGGGACAGGGGTGGGTACCCCTCCACTTT. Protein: CASSSTGGQGWVPLHF.

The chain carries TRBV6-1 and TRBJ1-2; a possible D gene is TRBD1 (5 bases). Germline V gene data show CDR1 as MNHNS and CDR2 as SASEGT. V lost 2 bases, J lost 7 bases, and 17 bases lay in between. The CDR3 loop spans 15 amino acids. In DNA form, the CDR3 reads TGTGCCAGCAGTGAACAGGGAAGCAGCCTGGGTGGCTACACCTTC. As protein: CASSEQGSSLGGYTF.

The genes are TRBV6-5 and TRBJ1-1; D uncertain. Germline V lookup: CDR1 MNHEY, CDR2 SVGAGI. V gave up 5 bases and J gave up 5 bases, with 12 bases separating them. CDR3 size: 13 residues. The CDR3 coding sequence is TGTGCCAGCAGTCTTACCACGGGTACTGAAGCTTTCTTT. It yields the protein CASSLTTGTEAFF.

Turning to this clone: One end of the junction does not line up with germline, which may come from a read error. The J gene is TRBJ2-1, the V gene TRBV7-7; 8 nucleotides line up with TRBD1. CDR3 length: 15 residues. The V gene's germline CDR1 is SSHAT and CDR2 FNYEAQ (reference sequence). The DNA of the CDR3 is TGTGCTAGCAGCTTAGATGGACAGGGCAGCAATGAGCAGTTCTTC. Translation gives CASSLDGQGSNEQFF.

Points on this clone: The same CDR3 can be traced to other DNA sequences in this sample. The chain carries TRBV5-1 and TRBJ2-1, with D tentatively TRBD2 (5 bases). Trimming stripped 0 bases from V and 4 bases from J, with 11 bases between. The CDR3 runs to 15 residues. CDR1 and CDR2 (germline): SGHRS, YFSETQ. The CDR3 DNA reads TGCGCCAGCAGCTTGGGAGGTCGGGGATACAATGAGCAGTTCTTC. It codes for CASSLGGRGYNEQFF.

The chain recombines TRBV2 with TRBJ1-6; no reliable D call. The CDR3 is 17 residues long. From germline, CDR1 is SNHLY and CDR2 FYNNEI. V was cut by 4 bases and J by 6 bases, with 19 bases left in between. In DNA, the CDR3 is TGTGCCAGCAGTGGCAGCACGCGACCAGGAGGTAATTCACCCCTCCACTTT. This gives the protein CASSGSTRPGGNSPLHF.

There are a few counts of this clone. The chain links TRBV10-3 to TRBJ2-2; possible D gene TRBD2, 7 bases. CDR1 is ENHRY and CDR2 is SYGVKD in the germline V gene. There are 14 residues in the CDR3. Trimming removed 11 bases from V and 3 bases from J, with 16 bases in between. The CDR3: CALRKGGDTGELFF. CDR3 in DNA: TGTGCCTTACGGAAAGGGGGGGACACCGGGGAGCTGTTTTTT.

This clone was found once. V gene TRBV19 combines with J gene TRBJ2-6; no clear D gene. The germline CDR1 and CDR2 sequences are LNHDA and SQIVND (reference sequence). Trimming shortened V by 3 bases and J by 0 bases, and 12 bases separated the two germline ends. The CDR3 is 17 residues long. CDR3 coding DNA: TGTGCCAGTAGTATTCCAGGAATATACTCTGGGGCCAACGTCCTGACTTTC. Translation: CASSIPGIYSGANVLTF.

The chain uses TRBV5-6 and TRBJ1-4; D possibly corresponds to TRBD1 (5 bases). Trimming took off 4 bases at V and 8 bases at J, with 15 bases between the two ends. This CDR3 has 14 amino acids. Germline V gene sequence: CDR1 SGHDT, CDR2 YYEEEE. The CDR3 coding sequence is TGTGCCAGCAGCCTGGACGGGGGTGGCGAAAAACTGTTTTTT. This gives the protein CASSLDGGGEKLFF.

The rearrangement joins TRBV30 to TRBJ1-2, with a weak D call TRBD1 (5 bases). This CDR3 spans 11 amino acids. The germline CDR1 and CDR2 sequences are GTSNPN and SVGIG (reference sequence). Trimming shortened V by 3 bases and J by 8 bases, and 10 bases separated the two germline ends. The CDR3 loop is CAWSEAGGYTF. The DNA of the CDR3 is TGTGCCTGGAGCGAAGCAGGGGGCTACACCTTC. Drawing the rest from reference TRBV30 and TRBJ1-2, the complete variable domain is SQTIHQWPATLVQPVGSPLSLECTVEGTSNPNLYWYRQAAGRGLQLLFYSVGIGQISSEVPQNLSASRPQDRQFILSSKKLLLSDSGFYLCAWSEAGGYTFGSGTRLTVV.

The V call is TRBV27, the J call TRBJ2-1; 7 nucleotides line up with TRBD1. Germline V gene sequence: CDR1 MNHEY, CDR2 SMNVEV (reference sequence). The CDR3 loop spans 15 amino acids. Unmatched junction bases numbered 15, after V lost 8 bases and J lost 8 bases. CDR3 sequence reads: CASSTGEGALDEQFF. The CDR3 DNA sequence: TGTGCCAGCTCCACGGGTGAGGGGGCCCTCGATGAGCAGTTCTTC.

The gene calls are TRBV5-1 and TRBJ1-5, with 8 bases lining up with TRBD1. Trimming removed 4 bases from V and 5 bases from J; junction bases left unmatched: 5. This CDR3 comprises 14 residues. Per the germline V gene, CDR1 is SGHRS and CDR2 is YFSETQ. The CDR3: CASSPGGLDQPQHF. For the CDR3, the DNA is TGCGCCAGCAGCCCAGGGGGCTTGGATCAGCCCCAGCATTTT.

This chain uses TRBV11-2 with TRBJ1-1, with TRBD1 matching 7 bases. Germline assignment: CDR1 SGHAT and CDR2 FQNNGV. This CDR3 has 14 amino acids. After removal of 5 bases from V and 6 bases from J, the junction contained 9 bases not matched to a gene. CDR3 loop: CASSNYRGSSEAFF. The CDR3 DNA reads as TGTGCCAGCAGCAATTACAGGGGTAGCTCTGAAGCTTTCTTT.

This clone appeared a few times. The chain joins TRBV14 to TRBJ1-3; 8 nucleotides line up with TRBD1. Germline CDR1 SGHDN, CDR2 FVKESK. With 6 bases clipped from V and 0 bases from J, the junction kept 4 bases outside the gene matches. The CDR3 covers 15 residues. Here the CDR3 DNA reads TGTGCCAGCAGAGACACAGGGGGCTCTGGAAACACCATATATTTT. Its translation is CASRDTGGSGNTIYF.

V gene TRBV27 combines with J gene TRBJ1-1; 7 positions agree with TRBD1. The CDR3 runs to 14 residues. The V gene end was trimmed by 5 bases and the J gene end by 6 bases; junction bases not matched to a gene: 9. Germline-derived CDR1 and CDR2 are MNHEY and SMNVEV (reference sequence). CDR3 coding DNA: TGTGCCAGCAGTAAAGGGGACAGCTTCGCTGAAGCTTTCTTT. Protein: CASSKGDSFAEAFF.

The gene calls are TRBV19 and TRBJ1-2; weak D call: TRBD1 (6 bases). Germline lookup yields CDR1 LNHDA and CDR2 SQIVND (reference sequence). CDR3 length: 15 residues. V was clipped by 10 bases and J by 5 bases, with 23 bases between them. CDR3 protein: CATHASTGPPYGYTF. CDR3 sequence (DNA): TGTGCCACACACGCCTCGACAGGACCTCCTTATGGCTACACCTTC. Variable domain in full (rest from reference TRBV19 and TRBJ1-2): DGGITQSPKYLFRKEGQNVTLSCEQNLNHDAMYWYRQDPGQGLRLIYYSQIVNDFQKGDIAEGYSVSREKKESFPLTVTSAQKNPTAFYLCATHASTGPPYGYTFGSGTRLTVV.

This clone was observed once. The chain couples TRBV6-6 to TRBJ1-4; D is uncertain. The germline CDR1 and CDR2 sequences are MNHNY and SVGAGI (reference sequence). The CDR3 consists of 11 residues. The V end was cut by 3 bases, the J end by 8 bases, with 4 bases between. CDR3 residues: CASSYEEKLFF. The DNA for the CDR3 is TGTGCCAGCAGTTATGAGGAAAAACTGTTTTTT.

The CDR3, as DNA: TGTGCCAGCAGCGCTGCGCGGACAGGGTTTAGTGAAAAACTGTTTTTT. This gives the protein CASSAARTGFSEKLFF. The chain uses TRBV5-4 and TRBJ1-4; 8 bases match TRBD1. From germline, CDR1 is SGHNT and CDR2 YYREEE (reference sequence). J was trimmed by 7 bases and V by 4 bases; bases with no gene match: 12. The CDR3 has 16 amino acids.

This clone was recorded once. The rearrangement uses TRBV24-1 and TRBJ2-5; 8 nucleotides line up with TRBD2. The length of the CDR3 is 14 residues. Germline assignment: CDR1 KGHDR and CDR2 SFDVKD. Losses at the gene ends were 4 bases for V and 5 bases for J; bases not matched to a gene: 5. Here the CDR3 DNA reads TGTGCCACCAGTGACCAGCGGGGGTGGGAGACCCAGTACTTC. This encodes CATSDQRGWETQYF.

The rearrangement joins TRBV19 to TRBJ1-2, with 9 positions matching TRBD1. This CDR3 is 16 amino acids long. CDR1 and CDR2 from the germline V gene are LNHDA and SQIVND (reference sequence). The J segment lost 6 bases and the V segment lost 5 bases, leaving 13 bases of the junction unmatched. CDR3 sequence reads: CASSPRSLTGGDGYTF. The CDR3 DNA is TGTGCCAGTAGTCCACGCAGCCTGACAGGGGGGGATGGCTACACCTTC.

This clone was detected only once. CDR3 amino acids: CASSGGFIGSRTEAFF. CDR3 sequence (DNA): TGCGCCAGCAGTGGGGGGTTCATCGGGAGTCGGACTGAAGCTTTCTTT. The V call is TRBV10-1, the J call TRBJ1-1; possible D gene TRBD1, 5 bases. The ends were cut back, 4 bases at V and 5 bases at J, with 20 bases in the middle. The CDR3 contains 16 residues. From germline, CDR1 is WNHNN and CDR2 SYGVQD (reference sequence).

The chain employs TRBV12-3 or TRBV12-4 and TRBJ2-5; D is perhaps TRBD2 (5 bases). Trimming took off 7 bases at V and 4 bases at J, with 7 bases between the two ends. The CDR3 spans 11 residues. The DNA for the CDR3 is TGTGCCAGCACCCGGGGAGAGACCCAGTACTTC. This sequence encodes CASTRGETQYF.

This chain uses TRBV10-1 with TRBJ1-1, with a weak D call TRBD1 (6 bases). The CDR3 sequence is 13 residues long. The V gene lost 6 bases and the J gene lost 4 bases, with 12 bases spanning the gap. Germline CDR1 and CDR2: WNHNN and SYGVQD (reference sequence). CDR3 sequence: CASSHRDGTEAFF. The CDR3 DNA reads TGCGCCAGCAGCCACAGGGATGGCACTGAAGCTTTCTTT.

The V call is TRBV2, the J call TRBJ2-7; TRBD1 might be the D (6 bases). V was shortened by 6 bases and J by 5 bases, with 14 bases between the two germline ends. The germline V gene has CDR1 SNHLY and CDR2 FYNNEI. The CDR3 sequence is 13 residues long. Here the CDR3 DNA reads TGTGCCAGCAGAGCCAATACAGGGAACGAGCAGTACTTC. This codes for CASRANTGNEQYF.

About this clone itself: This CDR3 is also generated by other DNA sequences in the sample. Here the CDR3 reads CASSQARRSSYNEQFF. The CDR3 DNA follows: TGTGCCAGCAGCCAAGCCAGGCGTAGCTCCTACAATGAGCAGTTCTTC. The chain couples TRBV3-1 (or the pseudogene TRBV3-2) to TRBJ2-1; D is unclear. With 1 base removed from V and 0 bases from J, the gap between germline ends came to 10 bases. CDR1 LGHDT and CDR2 YNNKEL come from the germline V gene (reference sequence). This CDR3 is 16 amino acids long.